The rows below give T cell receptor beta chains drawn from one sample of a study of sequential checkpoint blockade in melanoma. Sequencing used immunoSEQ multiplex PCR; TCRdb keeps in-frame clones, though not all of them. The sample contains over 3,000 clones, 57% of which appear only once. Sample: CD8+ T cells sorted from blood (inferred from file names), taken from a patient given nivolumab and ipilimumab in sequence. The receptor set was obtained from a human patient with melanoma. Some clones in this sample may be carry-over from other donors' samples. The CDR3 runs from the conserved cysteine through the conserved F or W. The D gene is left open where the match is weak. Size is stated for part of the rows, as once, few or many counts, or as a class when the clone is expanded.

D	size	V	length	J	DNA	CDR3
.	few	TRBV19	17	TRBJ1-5	TGTGCCAGTGGGACGGGACTACTAGCCGATAGCAATCAGCCCCAGCATTTT	CASGTGLLADSNQPQHF
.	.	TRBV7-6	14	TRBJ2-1	TGTGCCAGCAGCTTATCGGGGTCCTACAATGAGCAGTTCTTC	CASSLSGSYNEQFF
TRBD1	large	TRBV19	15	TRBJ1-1	TGTGCCAGTAGGGAGACAGGGGGCCTGAACACTGAAGCTTTCTTT	CASRETGGLNTEAFF
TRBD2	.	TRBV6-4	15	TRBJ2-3	TGTGCCAGCAGCCCGACTAGCGGGGGCACAGATACGCAGTATTTT	CASSPTSGGTDTQYF
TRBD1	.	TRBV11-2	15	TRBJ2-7	TGCGCCAGCAGCCCCGGGACAGGAGAAGGCTACGAGCAGTACTTC	CASSPGTGEGYEQYF
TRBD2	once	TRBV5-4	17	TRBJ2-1	TGTGCCAGCAGCCCGGGACTAGCGGGGGGGCCTGAGAATGAGCAGTTCTTC	CASSPGLAGGPENEQFF
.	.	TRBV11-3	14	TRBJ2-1	TGTGCCAGCAGCTCGGGATCATTTGGGGATGAGCAGTTCTTC	CASSSGSFGDEQFF
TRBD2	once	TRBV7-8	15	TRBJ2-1	TGTGCCAGCAGCTTGGGGGGAGGGTCCTACAATGAGCAGTTCTTC	CASSLGGGSYNEQFF
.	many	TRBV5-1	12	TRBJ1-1	TGTGCCAGCAGCTTGAGAGGGAATGAAGCTTTCTTT	CASSLRGNEAFF
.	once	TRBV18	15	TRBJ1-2	TGTGCCAGCTCACCTGATTCGGGGGGTCTTGATGGCTACACCTTC	CASSPDSGGLDGYTF
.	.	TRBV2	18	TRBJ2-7	TGTGCCAGCAGTGAAGCGCTTGTTAGCGATGCGGGGTTATACGAGCAGTACTTC	CASSEALVSDAGLYEQYF
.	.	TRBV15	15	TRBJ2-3	TGTGCCACCACAAACCCCTCGGACAGTGCAGATACGCAGTATTTT	CATTNPSDSADTQYF
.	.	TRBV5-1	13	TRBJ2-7	TGCGCCAGCAGCTTCGCAGGGGCAGACGAGCAGTACTTC	CASSFAGADEQYF
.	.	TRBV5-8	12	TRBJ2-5	TGTGCCAGCGCGGGACTTTTCGAGACCCAGTACTTC	CASAGLFETQYF
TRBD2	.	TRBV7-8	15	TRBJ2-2	TGTGCCAGCAGCCGTCGGACTAGCACTGGCGGGGAGCTGTTTTTT	CASSRRTSTGGELFF
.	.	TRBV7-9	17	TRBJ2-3	TGTGCCAGCAGCAGCTTAGTGGCGGGGGCGAGCACAGATACGCAGTATTTT	CASSSLVAGASTDTQYF
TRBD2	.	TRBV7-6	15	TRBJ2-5	TGTGCCAGCAGATTGACTAGCGGGGGGGCAGAGACCCAGTACTTC	CASRLTSGGAETQYF
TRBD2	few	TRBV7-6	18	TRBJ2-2	TGTGCCAGCAGCTTATTTTTCTCAGCGGGGGGGCCAGCCGGGGAGCTGTTTTTT	CASSLFFSAGGPAGELFF
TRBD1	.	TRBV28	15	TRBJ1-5	TGTGCCAGCAGTACCCCGGGACAGTCCGTTCAGCCCCAGCATTTT	CASSTPGQSVQPQHF
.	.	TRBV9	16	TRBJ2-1	TGTGCCAGCAGCGTAGGAGGTCGGGTCACCTACAATGAGCAGTTCTTC	CASSVGGRVTYNEQFF
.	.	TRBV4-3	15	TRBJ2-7	TGCGCCAGCAGCCAAGGAAACGCGGGTGGGGACGAGCAGTACTTC	CASSQGNAGGDEQYF
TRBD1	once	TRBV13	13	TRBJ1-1	TGTGCCAGCAGCGCCGGACAGGGATCGGAAGCTTTCTTT	CASSAGQGSEAFF
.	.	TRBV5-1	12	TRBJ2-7	TGCGCCAGCACCTCGTCAGGGGACGAGCAGTACTTC	CASTSSGDEQYF
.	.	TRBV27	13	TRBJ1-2	TGTGCCAGCAGTTCGGGGGGTCTCTATGGCTACACCTTC	CASSSGGLYGYTF
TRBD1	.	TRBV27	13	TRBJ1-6	TGTGCCAGTGCGCCGGGACAGAATTCACCCCTCCACTTT	CASAPGQNSPLHF
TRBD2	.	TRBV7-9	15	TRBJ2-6	TGTGCCAGCAGCTTCGGGAGGGTTGGGGCCAACGTCCTGACTTTC	CASSFGRVGANVLTF
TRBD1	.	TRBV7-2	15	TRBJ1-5	TGTGCCAGCAGCTGGGGACAGGGGGCTTGGCAGCCCCAGCATTTT	CASSWGQGAWQPQHF
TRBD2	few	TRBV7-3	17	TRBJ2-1	TGTGCCAGCAGCCCCAGGAGACTAGCGGGGACCTACAATGAGCAGTTCTTC	CASSPRRLAGTYNEQFF
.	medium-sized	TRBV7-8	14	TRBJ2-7	TGTGCCAGCAGCCCCCGGTCCAGGGTCTACGAGCAGTACTTC	CASSPRSRVYEQYF
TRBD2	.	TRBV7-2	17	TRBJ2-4	TGTGCCAGCAGCCCGGGACTAGCGGGGACAGCCAAAAACATTCAGTACTTC	CASSPGLAGTAKNIQYF
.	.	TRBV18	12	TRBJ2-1	TGTGCCAGCCCGGACAGCAACAATGAGCAGTTCTTC	CASPDSNNEQFF
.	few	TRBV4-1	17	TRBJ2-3	TGCGCCAGCAGCCAAGGGGAGCTTTCGACTAGCACAGATACGCAGTATTTT	CASSQGELSTSTDTQYF
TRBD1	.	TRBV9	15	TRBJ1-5	TGTGCCAGCAGCGGAACAGGGGTTAGCAATCAGCCCCAGCATTTT	CASSGTGVSNQPQHF
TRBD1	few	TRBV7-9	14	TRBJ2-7	TGTGCCAGCAGCGCCGGGACAGTCTCCTACGAGCAGTACTTC	CASSAGTVSYEQYF
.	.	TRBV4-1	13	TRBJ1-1	TGCGCCAGCAGCCCCCGGGAGAACACTGAAGCTTTCTTT	CASSPRENTEAFF
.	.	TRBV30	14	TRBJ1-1	TGTGCCTGGAGTGTTGGGGAGTGGAACACTGAAGCTTTCTTT	CAWSVGEWNTEAFF
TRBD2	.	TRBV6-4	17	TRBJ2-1	TGTGCCAGCAGTGACTCCTTTACTAGCGGGCTTTTCAATGAGCAGTTCTTC	CASSDSFTSGLFNEQFF
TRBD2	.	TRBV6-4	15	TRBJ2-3	TGTGCCAGCAGCCCTAGCGGGGGAGATACAGATACGCAGTATTTT	CASSPSGGDTDTQYF
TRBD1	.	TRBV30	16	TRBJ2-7	TGTGCCTGGAAAAGTAGGGAAGGGGGCCTATTTAACGAGCAGTACTTC	CAWKSREGGLFNEQYF
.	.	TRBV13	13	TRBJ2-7	TGTGCCAGCAGCCTCCCCAGGGACTACGAGCAGTACTTC	CASSLPRDYEQYF